The T cell receptor (beta chain) described here comes from a study of blood T cell repertoires in COVID-19. The CDR3 runs to 15 residues. From germline, CDR1 is MDHEN and CDR2 SYDVKM. Germline trimming cut 2 bases from V and 6 bases from J; bases unmatched to any gene: 5. Authors' methods: How many nucleated cells were present was estimated from reference gene primer amplification. Clones were read by immunoSEQ multiplex PCR, and TCRdb kept only the in-frame ones, dropping some. The DNA gave D and trimming, while V, J and clone size come from that table. The data contain 450,000 or so clones, 89% of them singletons.

Material: peripheral blood. The chain combines TRBV28 with TRBJ1-2; 11 bases fit TRBD1. The receptor comes from a woman aged 40 to 55 with COVID-19, enrolled during active disease. CDR3 nucleotide sequence: TGTGCCAGCAGTTTACCGGACAGGGGGCATGATGGCTACACCTTC. It codes for CASSLPDRGHDGYTF.